In this sample, the clone carrying this TCR beta chain turned up a few times. Its target is unknown. It was with unique molecular identifiers that the TCRbeta library was prepared. TCRdb called the PCR reads again in MiXCR, with one record for every CDR3 protein. The sample lists some 440,000 distinct CDR3 sequences, roughly 16% occurring once. This specimen comes from a study of T-cell reconstitution after alpha-beta-depleted transplantation in children. The study, taken as a whole, reports: High day-60 TCRbeta diversity in some patients came from surviving recipient T cells and thymic progenitors.

CDR1 DFQATT and CDR2 SNEGSKA come from the germline V gene (reference sequence). V shed 5 bases, J shed 7 bases, and the junction held 21 bases outside the gene matches. There are 18 residues in the CDR3. This specimen consisted of PBMCs, mostly from graft donor cells, obtained 360 days after TCRalphabeta/CD19-depleted stem cell transplant. The receptor was isolated from a boy under two years old who had a stem cell transplant for Wiskott-Aldrich syndrome, so the T cells may come from the graft donor. V is TRBV20-1 and J is TRBJ2-2; 8 bases are a match to TRBD1. DNA for the CDR3: TGCAGTGCTGCCGGGACAGGCCTATCAGGGGTTATCATCGGGGAGCTGTTTTTT. It codes for CSAAGTGLSGVIIGELFF.